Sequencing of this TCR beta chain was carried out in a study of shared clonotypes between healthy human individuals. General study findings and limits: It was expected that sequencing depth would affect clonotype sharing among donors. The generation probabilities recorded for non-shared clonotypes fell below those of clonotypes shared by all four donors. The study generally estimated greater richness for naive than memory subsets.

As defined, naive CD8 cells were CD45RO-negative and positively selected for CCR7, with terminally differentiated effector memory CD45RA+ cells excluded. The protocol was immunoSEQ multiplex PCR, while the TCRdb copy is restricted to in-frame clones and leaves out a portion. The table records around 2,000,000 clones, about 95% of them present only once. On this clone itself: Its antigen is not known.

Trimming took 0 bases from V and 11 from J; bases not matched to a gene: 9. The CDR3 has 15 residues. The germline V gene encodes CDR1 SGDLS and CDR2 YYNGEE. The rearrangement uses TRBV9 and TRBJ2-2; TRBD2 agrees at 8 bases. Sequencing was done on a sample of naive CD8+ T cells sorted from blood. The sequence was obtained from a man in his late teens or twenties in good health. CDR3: CASSVEGLGLYELFF. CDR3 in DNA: TGTGCCAGCAGCGTAGAGGGACTAGGATTGTATGAGCTGTTTTTT.